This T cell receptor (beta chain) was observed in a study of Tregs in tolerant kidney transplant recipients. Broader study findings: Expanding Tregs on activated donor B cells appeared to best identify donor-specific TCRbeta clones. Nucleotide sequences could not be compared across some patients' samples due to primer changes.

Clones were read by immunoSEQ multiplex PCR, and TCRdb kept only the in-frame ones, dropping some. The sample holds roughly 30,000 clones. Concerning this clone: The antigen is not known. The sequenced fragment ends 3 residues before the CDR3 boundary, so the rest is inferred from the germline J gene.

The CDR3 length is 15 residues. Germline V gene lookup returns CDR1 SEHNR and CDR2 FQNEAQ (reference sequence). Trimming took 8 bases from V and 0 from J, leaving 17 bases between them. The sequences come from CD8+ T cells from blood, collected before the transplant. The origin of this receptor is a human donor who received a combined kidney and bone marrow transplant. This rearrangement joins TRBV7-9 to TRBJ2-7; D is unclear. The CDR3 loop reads CASLPPRPNSYEQYF. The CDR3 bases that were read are TGTGCCAGCCTTCCTCCCAGGCCCAACTCCTACGAG. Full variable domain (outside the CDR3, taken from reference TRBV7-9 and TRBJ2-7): DTGVSQNPRHKITKRGQNVTFRCDPISEHNRLYWYRQTLGQGPEFLTYFQNEAQLEKSRLLSDRFSAERPKGSFSTLEIQRTEQGDSAMYLCASLPPRPNSYEQYFGPGTRLTVT.